This T cell receptor beta chain was identified during a study of T-cell memory formation after mild COVID-19. TCRdb re-called the 5' RACE reads with MiXCR, one entry per CDR3 protein. The data hold under 450,000 distinct CDR3 sequences, with about 25% observed a single time. V was trimmed by 2 bases and J by 9 bases, leaving 18 bases between them. This CDR3 has 15 residues. Germline V gene lookup returns CDR1 SGHDT and CDR2 YYEEEE. With respect to this clonotype: The antigen is unknown.

Whole-study results and caveats: Cross-reactive memory apparently joined, as some responding clones appeared in pre-infection memory. Whereas later expanders leaned CD4+, clones contracting day 15 to 85 showed a balanced CD4/CD8 makeup. Contracting CD4+ clones were located mainly in CM and EM, and CD8+ clones in EMRA. Clones from the second wave (peaking day 37) had unconfirmed SARS-CoV-2 specificity.

The origin of this receptor is an adult woman who had mild COVID-19 (a few samples of this study predate the infection). Cell type and time point are not known. Sequencing was performed on PBMCs or a T cell subset sorted from them (not recorded which). This chain links TRBV5-6 with TRBJ2-1, with D perhaps TRBD1 or TRBD2 (6 bases each). The CDR3 nucleotides read TGTGCCAGCAGCTTATGGAGGGGGGCCTCAGGTGAGCAGTTCTTC. Its protein is CASSLWRGASGEQFF.